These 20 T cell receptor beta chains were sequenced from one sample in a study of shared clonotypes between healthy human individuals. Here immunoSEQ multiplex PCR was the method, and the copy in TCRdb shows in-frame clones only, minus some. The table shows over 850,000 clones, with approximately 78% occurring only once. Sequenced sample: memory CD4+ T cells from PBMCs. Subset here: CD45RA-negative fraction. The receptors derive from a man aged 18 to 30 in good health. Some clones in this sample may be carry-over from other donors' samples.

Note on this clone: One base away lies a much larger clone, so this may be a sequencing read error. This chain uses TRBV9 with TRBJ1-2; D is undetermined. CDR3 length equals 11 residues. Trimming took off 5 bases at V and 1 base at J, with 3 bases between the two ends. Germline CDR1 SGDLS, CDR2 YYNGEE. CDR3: CASSDNYGYTF. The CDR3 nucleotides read TGTGCCAGCAGTGATAACTATGGCTACACCTTC.

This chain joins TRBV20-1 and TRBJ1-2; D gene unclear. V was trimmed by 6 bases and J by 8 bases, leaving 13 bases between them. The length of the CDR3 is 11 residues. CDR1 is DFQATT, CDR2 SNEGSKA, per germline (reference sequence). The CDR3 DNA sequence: TGCAGTGCAGAACGGTCCGGGGGCTACACCTTC. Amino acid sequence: CSAERSGGYTF.

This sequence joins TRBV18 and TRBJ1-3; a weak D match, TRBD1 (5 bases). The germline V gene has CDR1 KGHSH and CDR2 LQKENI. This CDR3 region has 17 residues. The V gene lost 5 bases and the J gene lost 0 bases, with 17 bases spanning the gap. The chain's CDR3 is CASSAGLDTVSGNTIYF. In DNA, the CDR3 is TGTGCCAGCTCAGCCGGACTGGACACCGTCTCTGGAAACACCATATATTTT. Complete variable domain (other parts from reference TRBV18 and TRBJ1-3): NAGVMQNPRHLVRRRGQEARLRCSPMKGHSHVYWYRQLPEEGLKFMVYLQKENIIDESGMPKERFSAEFPKEGPSILRIQQVVRGDSAAYFCASSAGLDTVSGNTIYFGEGSWLTVV.

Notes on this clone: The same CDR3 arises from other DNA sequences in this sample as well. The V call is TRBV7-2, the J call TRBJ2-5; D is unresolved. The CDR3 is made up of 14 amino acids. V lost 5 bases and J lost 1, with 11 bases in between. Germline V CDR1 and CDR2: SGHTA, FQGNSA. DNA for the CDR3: TGTGCCAGCAGCCCTAGAAGGGCCCAAGAGACCCAGTACTTC. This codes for CASSPRRAQETQYF.

CDR3 in DNA: TGTGCCAGCTCACCAAGCCTTCTCTCCTACAATGAGCAGTTCTTC. Translated, it gives CASSPSLLSYNEQFF. The chain employs TRBV18 and TRBJ2-1; D is unresolved. The CDR3 has 15 residues. V lost 2 bases to trimming and J lost 0 bases, with 8 bases between them. Germline V CDR1 and CDR2: KGHSH, LQKENI.

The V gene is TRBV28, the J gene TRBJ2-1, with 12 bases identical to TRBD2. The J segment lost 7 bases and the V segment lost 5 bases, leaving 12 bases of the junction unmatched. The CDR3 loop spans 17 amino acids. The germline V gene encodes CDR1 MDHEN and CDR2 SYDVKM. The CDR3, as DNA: TGTGCCAGCAGTCCCGCCGGACTAGCGGGGAGGATAAATGAGCAGTTCTTC. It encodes CASSPAGLAGRINEQFF. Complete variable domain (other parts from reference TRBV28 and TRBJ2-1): DVKVTQSSRYLVKRTGEKVFLECVQDMDHENMFWYRQDPGLGLRLIYFSYDVKMKEKGDIPEGYSVSREKKERFSLILESASTNQTSMYLCASSPAGLAGRINEQFFGPGTRLTVL.

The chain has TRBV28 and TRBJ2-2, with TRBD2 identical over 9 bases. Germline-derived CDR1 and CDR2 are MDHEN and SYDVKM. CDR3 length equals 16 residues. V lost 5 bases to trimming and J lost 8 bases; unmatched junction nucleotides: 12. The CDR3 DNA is TGTGCCAGCAGTCCAGGGCTAGCGGGGATGGTTGGGGAGCTGTTTTTT. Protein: CASSPGLAGMVGELFF.

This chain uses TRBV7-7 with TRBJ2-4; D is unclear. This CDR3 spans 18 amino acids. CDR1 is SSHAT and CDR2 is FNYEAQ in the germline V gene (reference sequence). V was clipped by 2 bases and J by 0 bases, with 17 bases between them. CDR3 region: CASSLLGRFCLAKNIQYF. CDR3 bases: TGTGCCAGCAGCTTATTGGGCAGATTTTGTTTAGCCAAAAACATTCAGTACTTC.

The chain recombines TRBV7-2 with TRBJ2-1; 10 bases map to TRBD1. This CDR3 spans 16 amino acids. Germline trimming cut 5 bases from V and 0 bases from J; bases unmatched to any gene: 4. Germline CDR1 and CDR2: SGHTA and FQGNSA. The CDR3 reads CASSAGQGISYNEQFF. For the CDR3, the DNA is TGTGCCAGCAGCGCGGGACAGGGGATCTCCTACAATGAGCAGTTCTTC. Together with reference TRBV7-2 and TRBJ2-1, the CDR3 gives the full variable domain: GAGVSQSPSNKVTEKGKDVELRCDPISGHTALYWYRQSLGQGLEFLIYFQGNSAPDKSGLPSDRFSAERTGGSVSTLTIQRTQQEDSAVYLCASSAGQGISYNEQFFGPGTRLTVL.

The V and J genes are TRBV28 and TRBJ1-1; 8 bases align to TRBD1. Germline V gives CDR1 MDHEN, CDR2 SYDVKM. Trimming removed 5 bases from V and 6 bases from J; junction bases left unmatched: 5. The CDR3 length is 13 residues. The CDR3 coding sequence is TGTGCCAGCAGTACAGGGGGGGTCCCTGAAGCTTTCTTT. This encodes CASSTGGVPEAFF.

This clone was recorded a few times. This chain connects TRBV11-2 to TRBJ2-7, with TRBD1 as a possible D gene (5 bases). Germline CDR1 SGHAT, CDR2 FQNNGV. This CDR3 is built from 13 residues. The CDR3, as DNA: TGTGCTTCCGAAAAGGGGCGTTTCGACGAGCAGTACTTC. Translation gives CASEKGRFDEQYF.

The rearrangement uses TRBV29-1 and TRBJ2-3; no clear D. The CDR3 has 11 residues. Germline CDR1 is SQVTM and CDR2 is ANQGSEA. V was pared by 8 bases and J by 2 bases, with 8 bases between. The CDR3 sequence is CSTAATDTQYF. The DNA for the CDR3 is TGCAGCACCGCTGCCACAGATACGCAGTATTTT.

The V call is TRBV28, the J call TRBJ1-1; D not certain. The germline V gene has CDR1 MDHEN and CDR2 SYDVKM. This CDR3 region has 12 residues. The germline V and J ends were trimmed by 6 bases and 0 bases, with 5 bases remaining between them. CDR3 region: CASRQLNTEAFF. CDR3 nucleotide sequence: TGTGCCAGCAGGCAGTTGAACACTGAAGCTTTCTTT.

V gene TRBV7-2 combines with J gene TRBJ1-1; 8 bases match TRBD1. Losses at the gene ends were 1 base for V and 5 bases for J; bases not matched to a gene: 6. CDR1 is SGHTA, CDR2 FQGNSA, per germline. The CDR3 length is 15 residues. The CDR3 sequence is CASSLGAGGRTEAFF. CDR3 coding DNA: TGTGCCAGCAGCTTAGGGGCAGGGGGCCGGACTGAAGCTTTCTTT.

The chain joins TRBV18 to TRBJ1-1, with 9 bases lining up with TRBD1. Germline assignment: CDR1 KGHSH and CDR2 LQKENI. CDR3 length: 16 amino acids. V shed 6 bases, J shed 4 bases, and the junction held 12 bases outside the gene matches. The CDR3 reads CASSQGGTGWFTEAFF. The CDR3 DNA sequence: TGTGCCAGCTCCCAAGGCGGGACAGGGTGGTTCACTGAAGCTTTCTTT.

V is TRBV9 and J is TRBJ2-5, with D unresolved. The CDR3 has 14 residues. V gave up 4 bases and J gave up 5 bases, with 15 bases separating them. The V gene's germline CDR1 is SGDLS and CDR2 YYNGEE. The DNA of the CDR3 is TGTGCCAGCAGCCCTCGTCCGGAAATCGAGACCCAGTACTTC. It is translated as CASSPRPEIETQYF.

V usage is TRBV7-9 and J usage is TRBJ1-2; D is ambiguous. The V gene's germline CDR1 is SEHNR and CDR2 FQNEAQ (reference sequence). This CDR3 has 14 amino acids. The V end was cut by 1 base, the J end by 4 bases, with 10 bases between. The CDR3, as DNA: TGTGCCAGCAGCTTAGAGGGCAGACGCTATGGCTACACCTTC. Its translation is CASSLEGRRYGYTF.

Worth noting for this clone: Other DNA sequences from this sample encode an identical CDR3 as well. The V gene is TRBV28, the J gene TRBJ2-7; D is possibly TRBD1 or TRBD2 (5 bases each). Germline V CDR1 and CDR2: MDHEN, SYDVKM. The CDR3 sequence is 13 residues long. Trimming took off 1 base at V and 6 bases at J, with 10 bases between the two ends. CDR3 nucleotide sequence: TGTGCCAGCAGTTTATTGGCAGGGAGCGAGCAGTACTTC. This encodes CASSLLAGSEQYF.

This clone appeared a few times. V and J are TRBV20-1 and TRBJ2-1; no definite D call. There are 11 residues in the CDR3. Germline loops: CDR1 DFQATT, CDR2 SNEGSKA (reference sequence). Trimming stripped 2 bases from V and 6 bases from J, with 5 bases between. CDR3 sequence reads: CSARFGNEQFF. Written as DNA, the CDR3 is TGCAGTGCTAGATTTGGCAATGAGCAGTTCTTC.

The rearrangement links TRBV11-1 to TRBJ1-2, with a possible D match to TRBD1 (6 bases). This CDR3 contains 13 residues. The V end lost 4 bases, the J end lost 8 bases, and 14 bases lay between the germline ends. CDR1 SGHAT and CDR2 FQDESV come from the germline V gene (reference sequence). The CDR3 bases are TGTGCCAGCAGCTGGACTCAGGGGTCGGGCTACACCTTC. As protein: CASSWTQGSGYTF.